This is a list of T cell receptor beta chains from one sample in a study of blood T cell repertoires in COVID-19. Method: immunoSEQ multiplex PCR; TCRdb's copy keeps in-frame clones and lacks some. The table shows approximately 170,000 clones, with 65% to 90% occurring only once. Specimen: peripheral blood. Receptors originate from a man aged 50 to 60 with active or convalescent COVID-19. CDR3s include the opening cysteine and the closing phenylalanine or tryptophan. Each record gives: D gene, clone size, V gene, J gene, CDR3 protein, CDR3 DNA. A D gene is named only where the DNA matches it firmly. Some rows mark clone size as missing; the rest say once, few, many or name a class of expanded clone.

.,.,TRBV2,TRBJ2-7,CASSGYRDEQYF,TGTGCCAGCAGTGGATACAGGGACGAGCAGTACTTC
TRBD2,.,TRBV4-1,TRBJ2-7,CASSTRGGVPYEQYF,TGCGCCAGCAGCACGCGCGGGGGGGTTCCCTACGAGCAGTACTTC
TRBD2,.,TRBV5-1,TRBJ2-3,CASSSPLAESTDTQYF,TGCGCCAGCAGCTCTCCGCTAGCGGAAAGCACAGATACGCAGTATTTT
TRBD1,.,TRBV5-6,TRBJ1-3,CATGDRSSGNTIYF,TGTGCCACCGGGGACAGGAGCTCTGGAAACACCATATATTTT
.,.,TRBV18,TRBJ2-3,CASSPPVNPVNTDTQYF,TGTGCCAGCTCACCCCCGGTCAACCCGGTGAACACAGATACGCAGTATTTT
.,.,TRBV30,TRBJ1-4,CAWQQGANEKLFF,TGTGCCTGGCAACAGGGAGCTAATGAAAAACTGTTTTTT
TRBD1,.,TRBV5-1,TRBJ2-7,CASSLQTGVTYEQYF,TGCGCCAGCAGCTTGCAGACAGGGGTAACCTACGAGCAGTACTTC
TRBD2,.,TRBV19,TRBJ2-5,CASSMVAGGETQYF,TGTGCCAGTAGTATGGTAGCGGGGGGAGAGACCCAGTACTTC
.,.,TRBV2,TRBJ1-3,CASRGLSGNTIYF,TGTGCCAGCAGGGGACTCTCTGGAAACACCATATATTTT
.,.,TRBV12-5,TRBJ1-1,CASGQPGTMNTEAFF,TGTGCTAGTGGGCAACCCGGGACTATGAACACTGAAGCTTTCTTT
.,many,TRBV4-1,TRBJ2-1,CASSQDPMRSYEQFF,TGCGCCAGCAGCCAAGATCCCATGAGGTCATATGAGCAGTTCTTC
TRBD1,.,TRBV7-9,TRBJ2-2,CASTLTGGRTGELFF,TGTGCCAGCACCTTGACAGGGGGCAGGACCGGGGAGCTGTTTTTT
.,.,TRBV7-6,TRBJ1-1,CASSPGQNTEAFF,TGTGCCAGCAGCCCGGGACAAAACACTGAAGCTTTCTTT
.,.,TRBV9,TRBJ2-1,CASSVGQTQGNEQFF,TGTGCCAGCAGCGTAGGACAGACTCAGGGCAATGAGCAGTTCTTC
.,once,TRBV23-1,TRBJ1-2,CASSQSNRTGPKHGYTF,TGCGCCAGCAGTCAATCGAATCGAACAGGGCCGAAACATGGCTACACCTTC
TRBD1,.,TRBV5-4,TRBJ2-7,CASSWGQGATYEQYF,TGTGCCAGCAGCTGGGGACAGGGGGCAACCTACGAGCAGTACTTC
.,.,TRBV18,TRBJ1-4,CASSPTQSGEKLFF,TGTGCCAGCTCACCGACCCAGAGCGGAGAAAAACTGTTTTTT